This is a list of T cell receptor beta chains from one sample in a study of technical replicates of blood from several donors. Assay: immunoSEQ multiplex PCR; the TCRdb copy retains only in-frame clones and omits some. There are tens of thousands of clones in the sample; 93% occur only once, and 0.2% to 0.25% lies in the top ten. The source material was T cells isolated from PBMCs. The source of these receptors is a human donor in good health. Both conserved end residues are part of each CDR3. The order of the fields is J gene, V gene, D gene, clone size, CDR3 DNA, CDR3 protein. The D gene is left open where the match is weak. Clone size is not always given. Where it is, it says once, few, many or a class for expanded clones.

>TRBJ2-2|TRBV6-5|.|.
TGTGCCAGCAGCCAACTCTCGGGCGGGGAGCTGTTTTTT
CASSQLSGGELFF
>TRBJ1-4|TRBV7-9|.|once
TGTGCCAGCAGCTTACAGGGTTCGGTTGAAAAACTGTTTTTT
CASSLQGSVEKLFF
>TRBJ2-7|TRBV21-1|.|.
TGTGCCAGCAGCAAACCTACCGGGACTAGGGACGACGAGCAGTACTTC
CASSKPTGTRDDEQYF
>TRBJ1-4|TRBV7-8|.|.
TGTGCCAGCAGCCCGACCAGACAGGATATAAATGAAAAACTGTTTTTT
CASSPTRQDINEKLFF
>TRBJ2-6|TRBV4-1|TRBD2|few
TGCGCCAGCAGCCAAGATGGGCTAGCGGGGGGCAACTCTGGGGCCAACGTCCTGACTTTC
CASSQDGLAGGNSGANVLTF
>TRBJ2-3|TRBV9|TRBD2|.
TGTGCCAGCAGCGTCGGCGGGAGTGGGGGTTTTGTTACAGATACGCAGTATTTT
CASSVGGSGGFVTDTQYF
>TRBJ1-1|TRBV5-1|TRBD1|.
TGCGCCAGCAGCGCATGGACGTGGGACAGAACTGAAGCTTTCTTT
CASSAWTWDRTEAFF
>TRBJ2-7|TRBV4-1|.|.
TGCGCCAGCAGCCCAAGGAGAGGGGGAAACTACGAGCAGTACTTC
CASSPRRGGNYEQYF
>TRBJ2-7|TRBV19|TRBD1|.
TGTGCCAGTAGTCCTGGACAGGGGATCTGGCAGTACTTC
CASSPGQGIWQYF
>TRBJ1-2|TRBV27|TRBD1|.
TGTGCCAGCAGTATGCACCCCCGACAGGGGCTCTATGGCTACACCTTC
CASSMHPRQGLYGYTF
>TRBJ1-1|TRBV6-1|TRBD1|.
TGTGCCAGCAGCGAACAGGGGATGAACACTGAAGCTTTCTTT
CASSEQGMNTEAFF
>TRBJ1-5|TRBV6-4|.|.
TGTGCCAGCAGCGGGGGTGGGACGCGGATTCAGCCCCAGCATTTT
CASSGGGTRIQPQHF
>TRBJ1-2|TRBV5-1|.|.
TGCGCCAGCAGCTCGAGGGGGACATTGAACTATGGCTACACCTTC
CASSSRGTLNYGYTF
>TRBJ1-6|TRBV11-2|TRBD1|few
TGTGCCAGCAGCTTATCGGGAAGCAGGGGGAATAATTCACCCCTCCACTTT
CASSLSGSRGNNSPLHF
>TRBJ1-1|TRBV19|.|.
TGCGCTACAAACCCCAGGGGCTACACTGAAGCTTTCTTT
CATNPRGYTEAFF
>TRBJ1-1|TRBV18|.|once
TGTGCCAGCTCATTCGGTACCAACACTGAAGCTTTCTTT
CASSFGTNTEAFF
>TRBJ1-1|TRBV6-1|.|.
TGTGCCAGCAGTGAAGACGTGGGCGCCCTAACTACTGAAGCTTTCTTT
CASSEDVGALTTEAFF
>TRBJ2-7|TRBV5-4|TRBD1|.
TGTGCCAGCAGCTTCCGGGACAGGTCCTACGAGCAGTACTTC
CASSFRDRSYEQYF
>TRBJ1-5|TRBV27|.|once
TGTGCCAGCAGTTTTTACAGGGCGGGTCAGCCCCAGCATTTT
CASSFYRAGQPQHF
>TRBJ2-5|TRBV4-1|TRBD1|.
TGCGCCAGCAGCCAGGGACAGGCAGGCCAAGAGACCCAGTACTTC
CASSQGQAGQETQYF
>TRBJ2-5|TRBV11-3|TRBD1|.
TGTGCCAGCAGCGCCTTACAGGGGAAAGAGACCCAGTACTTC
CASSALQGKETQYF
>TRBJ2-5|TRBV18|.|.
TGTGCCAGCTCACCACCGGCCAGGGATGAGACCCAGTACTTC
CASSPPARDETQYF
>TRBJ2-3|TRBV11-3|TRBD2|.
TGTGCCAGCAGCGAAGGGACTAGCGGGAGCCCCCATACGCAGTATTTT
CASSEGTSGSPHTQYF
>TRBJ1-6|TRBV19|TRBD1|once
TGTGCCAGTAGTATGAGGGACAGGGGTTTACCCCTCCACTTT
CASSMRDRGLPLHF
>TRBJ2-7|TRBV28|TRBD2|.
TGTGCCAGCAGTCCCCTCGAGCTGGGAGGGTCCTACGAGCAGTACTTC
CASSPLELGGSYEQYF
>TRBJ2-2|TRBV7-9|.|.
TGTGCCAGCAGGAGACAGGACGCGAACACCGGGGAGCTGTTTTTT
CASRRQDANTGELFF
>TRBJ1-2|TRBV19|.|.
TGTGCCATACCCGAGGGAGCTAACTATGGCTACACCTTC
CAIPEGANYGYTF
>TRBJ2-7|TRBV18|.|once
TGTGCCAGCTCACCACTCAACGGCGGATCCTCCACCGAGCAGTACTTC
CASSPLNGGSSTEQYF
>TRBJ2-4|TRBV19|.|.
TGTGCCAGTACTCAGGGGGAGGTTGTAGGAGCCAAAAACATTCAGTACTTC
CASTQGEVVGAKNIQYF
>TRBJ1-1|TRBV7-3|.|many
TGTGCCAGCAGCCAATCGGCGGGGGGCAGGGGTGAAGCTTTCTTT
CASSQSAGGRGEAFF
>TRBJ1-2|TRBV19|.|once
TGTGCCAGCGAGGCTACTAACTATGGCTACACCTTC
CASEATNYGYTF
>TRBJ2-1|TRBV27|TRBD1|.
TGTGCCAGCCTTCGGACAGGCTCCTACAATGAGCAGTTCTTC
CASLRTGSYNEQFF
>TRBJ2-2|TRBV27|.|.
TGTGCCAGCAGTATCAAAAAAACTTACAGGGAAGCCGGGGAGCTGTTTTTT
CASSIKKTYREAGELFF
>TRBJ2-2|TRBV29-1|TRBD2|once
TGCAGCGTTGATAAGCGGGGGGACACCGGGGAGCTGTTTTTT
CSVDKRGDTGELFF
>TRBJ1-4|TRBV28|.|few
TGTGCCAGCAGTTTAGGGCAGTCGTACGGAAAACTGTTTTTT
CASSLGQSYGKLFF
>TRBJ2-7|TRBV5-4|TRBD2|.
TGTGCCAGCAGCCCAACTAGCGGGGGCACCTACGAGCAGTACTTC
CASSPTSGGTYEQYF
>TRBJ2-6|TRBV11-2|TRBD1|.
TGTGCCAGCAGCACACGGGACAGGGGACGATCTGGGGCCAACGTCCTGACTTTC
CASSTRDRGRSGANVLTF
>TRBJ2-3|TRBV28|.|.
TGTGCCAGCGAGTTTACTCGCACAGATACGCAGTATTTT
CASEFTRTDTQYF
>TRBJ2-7|TRBV2|TRBD2|.
TGTGCCAGCACCCCTATAGGCGGGAGGGCCCGTAAGTACGAGCAGTACTTC
CASTPIGGRARKYEQYF
>TRBJ2-7|TRBV20-1|TRBD1|once
TGCAGTGCTAGGCTTGACAGGGTAGTCTTC
CSARLDRVVF
>TRBJ2-7|TRBV18|.|.
TGTGCCAGCTCACCTGAGGGGCTGGGGAGGTACTACGAGCAGTACTTC
CASSPEGLGRYYEQYF
>TRBJ2-7|TRBV27|TRBD2|.
TGTGCCAGCAGTACTAGCGCTACCTACGAGCAGTACTTC
CASSTSATYEQYF
>TRBJ2-7|TRBV6-5|.|.
TGTGCCAGCAGTTCAGGGCGCGCCGACTACGAGCAGTACTTC
CASSSGRADYEQYF
>TRBJ1-2|TRBV5-1|TRBD1|once
TGCGCCAGCAGGTCGACAGGGACCTATGGCTACACCTTC
CASRSTGTYGYTF
>TRBJ1-1|TRBV2|.|.
TGTGCCAGCGGACTGGAGGGGAACACTGAAGCTTTCTTT
CASGLEGNTEAFF
>TRBJ2-3|TRBV7-3|TRBD2|.
TGTGCCAGCAGCGAAGGGGCGGGGGGGCCTACGCAGTATTTT
CASSEGAGGPTQYF
>TRBJ2-2|TRBV5-1|TRBD1|once
TGCGCCAGCAGCTGGGGACAGGGGGCCGGGGAGCTGTTTTTT
CASSWGQGAGELFF
>TRBJ1-2|TRBV7-6|TRBD1|.
TGTGCCAGCAGCTTTGGACAGGGTGAAGGCTACACCTTC
CASSFGQGEGYTF
>TRBJ1-2|TRBV6-5|TRBD1|.
TGTGCCAGCAGTTTTACACCGGGACAGGCCATTGGAGGCTACACCTTC
CASSFTPGQAIGGYTF
>TRBJ1-3|TRBV6-1|.|.
TGTGCCAGCAGTCCAGAGGACACAGCACCGAACACCATATATTTT
CASSPEDTAPNTIYF
>TRBJ1-5|TRBV2|.|.
TGTGCCAGCAGTAGACCTGGGGGGGAACATCAGCCCCAGCATTTT
CASSRPGGEHQPQHF
>TRBJ2-7|TRBV4-2|TRBD1|.
TGTGCCAGCAGCCTTCAGGGGGCCGAGCAGTACTTC
CASSLQGAEQYF
>TRBJ1-6|TRBV9|.|.
TGTGCCAGCAGCGTAGGAAGCGGTTCACCCCTCCACTTT
CASSVGSGSPLHF